These 28 T cell receptor beta chains share one sample of origin, sequenced in a study of blood T cell dynamics during melanoma immunotherapy (dated by TCRdb to the early 2020s). The sample's time point label is to be understood as: pre-treatment baseline. To prepare the library, the immunoSEQ multiplex PCR assay was applied. TCRdb obtained this table from immuneACCESS and retained in-frame rearrangements with V and J assigned. These tables miss some clones; where compared with another copy, unresolved V genes account for less than half of the shortfall, and the remainder is unexplained. For this sample there are 15,000 to 20,000 clones; roughly nine tenths appear just once. 1.8% of the sample belongs to the ten largest clones. Material: blood, obtained from a patient treated with checkpoint blockade. These receptors came from a human donor with melanoma.

The chain couples TRBV25-1 to TRBJ2-7, with 15 positions matching TRBD2. The germline V gene encodes CDR1 MGHDK and CDR2 SYGVNS. With V trimmed by 2 bases and J by 7 bases, 3 bases remained unmatched. The CDR3 is 15 amino acids. This CDR3 is CASSEPGLAGGEQYF. DNA of the CDR3: TGTGCCAGCAGTGAACCGGGACTAGCGGGAGGAGAGCAGTACTTC.

This chain uses TRBV19 with TRBJ1-2, with TRBD1 identical over 7 bases. The trim removed 6 bases at V and 5 bases at J, leaving 15 bases unmatched. This CDR3 is 16 amino acids long. Germline values: CDR1 LNHDA, CDR2 SQIVND (reference sequence). The CDR3 region has the DNA TGTGCCAGTAGCACAACCCTTACAGGGGTTTTGTATGGCTACACCTTC. Translating gives CASSTTLTGVLYGYTF.

The chain joins TRBV25-1 to TRBJ2-3; the D gene is possibly TRBD2 (5 bases). Trimming left V 4 bases short and J 2 bases short, with 13 bases between. Germline V gene lookup returns CDR1 MGHDK and CDR2 SYGVNS. The CDR3 totals 15 residues. The CDR3 region is CASSGRRQITDTQYF. For the CDR3, the DNA is TGTGCCAGCAGTGGCCGGAGGCAAATCACAGATACGCAGTATTTT.

The chain uses TRBV5-6 and TRBJ2-7; 14 positions match TRBD2. The germline V gene has CDR1 SGHDT and CDR2 YYEEEE. After removal of 4 bases from V and 3 bases from J, the junction contained 3 bases not matched to a gene. CDR3 length: 15 residues. CDR3: CASSMGTSGGYEQYF. The DNA for the CDR3 is TGTGCCAGCAGCATGGGGACTAGCGGGGGCTACGAGCAGTACTTC.

The chain recombines TRBV5-6 with TRBJ1-4; TRBD1 is a possible D gene (5 bases). Germline V CDR1 and CDR2: SGHDT, YYEEEE. There are 15 residues in the CDR3. V lost 4 bases and J lost 6, with 16 bases in between. In DNA form, the CDR3 reads TGTGCCAGCAGCCGAATCGGCAGGGAGGATGAAAAACTGTTTTTT. It translates to CASSRIGREDEKLFF.

The chain links TRBV6-6 to TRBJ2-1; 9 bases are a match to TRBD1. Germline-derived CDR1 and CDR2 are MNHNY and SVGAGI (reference sequence). With V trimmed by 2 bases and J by 6 bases, 2 bases remained unmatched. The CDR3 sequence is 14 residues long. The CDR3 coding sequence is TGTGCCAGCAGTTACGGGGACAGGGTCAATGAGCAGTTCTTC. This gives the protein CASSYGDRVNEQFF.

In this sample, this clone turned up once. J is TRBJ2-7 and V is TRBV10-3, with a tentative D call TRBD2 (7 bases). CDR1 and CDR2 (germline): ENHRY, SYGVKD. Trimming cost V 8 bases and J 5 bases, with 13 bases left between them. This CDR3 contains 12 residues. CDR3 bases: TGTGCCATCGGAAGGGGGGGTAACGAGCAGTACTTC. As protein: CAIGRGGNEQYF.

The V and J genes are TRBV30 and TRBJ2-7; no firm D call. The CDR3 sequence is 13 residues long. CDR1 and CDR2 (germline): GTSNPN, SVGIG (reference sequence). V was cut by 2 bases and J by 2 bases, with 10 bases left in between. DNA of the CDR3: TGTGCCTGGAGTAGAGACTTCCCCTACGAGCAGTACTTC. It is translated as CAWSRDFPYEQYF.

This clone was recorded once. V usage is TRBV9 and J usage is TRBJ1-1; D gene unclear. Per the germline V gene, CDR1 is SGDLS and CDR2 is YYNGEE. This CDR3 has 11 amino acids. Between the trimmed V and J ends, which lost 6 bases and 8 bases, there was a span of 11 bases. CDR3 amino acids: CASNPTSEAFF. CDR3 bases: TGTGCCAGCAATCCGACATCGGAAGCTTTCTTT.

The chain carries TRBV21-1 and TRBJ2-7; the DNA was not compared with TRBD2, the D call given in the table. TRBV21-1 represents a pseudogene. The CDR3 covers 16 residues. Written as DNA, the CDR3 is TGTGCCAGCAGCAAAAGTCGCCTAGTACAACCCTACGAGCAGTACTTC. Translating it yields CASSKSRLVQPYEQYF.

The chain employs TRBV6-6 and TRBJ1-2, with a possible D match to TRBD1 (6 bases). Germline V gives CDR1 MNHNY, CDR2 SVGAGI (reference sequence). Trimming pared 8 bases from V and 4 bases from J, leaving 8 bases between. The CDR3 extends over 11 amino acids. CDR3 residues: CASVDSYGYTF. The CDR3 DNA is TGTGCCAGCGTGGACAGCTATGGCTACACCTTC.

This chain uses TRBV7-9 with TRBJ2-5; no definite D call. The CDR3 totals 14 residues. Trimming stripped 1 base from V and 4 bases from J, with 10 bases between. Germline loops: CDR1 SEHNR, CDR2 FQNEAQ (reference sequence). The CDR3 nucleotides are TGTGCCAGCAGCTTAGTTGTGGGTAGAGAGACCCAGTACTTC. Its translation is CASSLVVGRETQYF.

The genes are TRBV19 and TRBJ1-2, with a tentative D call TRBD1 (5 bases). The length of the CDR3 is 11 residues. In germline, CDR1 is LNHDA, CDR2 SQIVND (reference sequence). V was pared by 7 bases and J by 7 bases, with 10 bases between. In DNA, the CDR3 is TGTGCCAGTAACCCTGGGGGTGGCTACACCTTC. Translation gives CASNPGGGYTF.

The chain recombines TRBV5-8 with TRBJ2-7; 7 bases align to TRBD1. V was pared by 2 bases and J by 2 bases, with 4 bases of the junction left unmatched. CDR3 length: 14 residues. Germline V gene lookup returns CDR1 SGHTS and CDR2 YDEGEE. The CDR3 spells CASSFRDRPYEQYF. The CDR3 DNA is TGTGCCAGCAGCTTCCGGGACAGACCCTACGAGCAGTACTTC.

The CDR3 coding sequence is TGTGCCAGTAGTAACCAGGGCTATGGCTACACCTTC. Encoded protein: CASSNQGYGYTF. The rearrangement joins TRBV19 to TRBJ1-2, with TRBD1 as a possible D gene (5 bases). The germline V gene encodes CDR1 LNHDA and CDR2 SQIVND (reference sequence). The CDR3 is 12 amino acids. V was pared by 4 bases and J by 4 bases, with 7 bases between.

The chain carries TRBV9 and TRBJ2-5; weak D call: TRBD2 (5 bases). With 0 bases removed from V and 2 bases from J, the gap between germline ends came to 17 bases. This CDR3 region has 17 residues. Germline CDR1 is SGDLS and CDR2 is YYNGEE. The CDR3 sequence: CASSVGMGGGVQETQYF. The CDR3 region has the DNA TGTGCCAGCAGCGTAGGGATGGGTGGAGGCGTACAAGAGACCCAGTACTTC. Combining the CDR3 with reference TRBV9 and TRBJ2-5 gives the whole variable domain DSGVTQTPKHLITATGQRVTLRCSPRSGDLSVYWYQQSLDQGLQFLIQYYNGEERAKGNILERFSAQQFPDLHSELNLSSLELGDSALYFCASSVGMGGGVQETQYFGPGTRLLVL.

This rearrangement joins TRBV2 to TRBJ1-2, with unresolved D. V gave up 0 bases and J gave up 10 bases, with 9 bases separating them. Germline V gene sequence: CDR1 SNHLY, CDR2 FYNNEI. The CDR3 runs 12 residues. CDR3 sequence: CASSEAGQIYTF. CDR3 coding DNA: TGTGCCAGCAGTGAAGCGGGCCAAATCTACACCTTC. The whole variable domain, remainder taken from reference TRBV2 and TRBJ1-2, is EPEVTQTPSHQVTQMGQEVILRCVPISNHLYFYWYRQILGQKVEFLVSFYNNEISEKSEIFDDQFSVERPDGSNFTLKIRSTKLEDSAMYFCASSEAGQIYTFGSGTRLTVV.

J is TRBJ2-4 and V is TRBV5-6, with a tentative D call TRBD1 (6 bases). Trimming took off 2 bases at V and 7 bases at J, with 13 bases between the two ends. CDR3 size: 14 residues. Germline V lookup: CDR1 SGHDT, CDR2 YYEEEE. The chain's CDR3 is CASSFDRSGNIQYF. CDR3 coding DNA: TGTGCCAGCAGCTTTGACAGGTCCGGCAACATTCAGTACTTC.

The chain couples TRBV4-1 to TRBJ1-6; a weak D match, TRBD1 (5 bases). CDR1 MGHRA and CDR2 YSYEKL come from the germline V gene. This CDR3 region has 16 residues. V shed 1 base and J shed 5 bases, with 12 bases lying between them. CDR3 region: CASSQAKTENNSPLHF. The CDR3 nucleotides read TGCGCCAGCAGCCAAGCTAAGACAGAAAATAATTCACCCCTCCACTTT.

The V call is TRBV11-2, the J call TRBJ1-1; 8 nucleotides align to TRBD1. Germline CDR1 and CDR2: SGHAT and FQNNGV. J lost 4 bases, V lost 2 bases, and 9 bases had no gene match. The CDR3 spans 16 residues. The CDR3 region is CASSLRPGGDGTEAFF. Here the CDR3 DNA reads TGTGCCAGCAGCTTAAGGCCAGGGGGCGATGGCACTGAAGCTTTCTTT.

This chain connects TRBV29-1 to TRBJ2-7; D is possibly TRBD1 (5 bases). The germline V gene encodes CDR1 SQVTM and CDR2 ANQGSEA. This CDR3 region has 13 residues. V gave up 2 bases and J gave up 1 base, with 9 bases separating them. The CDR3 reads CSVERGQSYEQYF. The CDR3 DNA follows: TGCAGCGTTGAAAGGGGCCAGTCCTACGAGCAGTACTTC.

This clone came up once. The chain has TRBV28 and TRBJ2-5; 8 bases map to TRBD1. Germline V gene data show CDR1 as MDHEN and CDR2 as SYDVKM. This CDR3 spans 15 amino acids. The ends lost 8 bases at V and 3 bases at J; junction bases unmatched: 11. The CDR3 DNA sequence: TGTGCCAGCGCCCCGACAGGGGCCAGGAAAGAGACCCAGTACTTC. Protein sequence: CASAPTGARKETQYF.

This chain joins TRBV15 and TRBJ2-3, with D unresolved. The CDR3 runs to 13 residues. Germline CDR1 LNHNV, CDR2 YYDKDF (reference sequence). V was shortened by 7 bases and J by 2 bases, with 10 bases between the two germline ends. CDR3 in DNA: TGTGCCACCAACCAGAAAATCACAGATACGCAGTATTTT. Encoded protein: CATNQKITDTQYF.

This rearrangement joins TRBV14 to TRBJ1-3, with 11 bases lining up with TRBD1. Losses at the gene ends were 6 bases for V and 7 bases for J; bases not matched to a gene: 11. The CDR3 runs to 16 residues. Germline V gives CDR1 SGHDN, CDR2 FVKESK. Written as DNA, the CDR3 is TGTGCCAGCAGTTTCGGACAGGGGGCGCGGTATAACACCATATATTTT. Translating it yields CASSFGQGARYNTIYF. Looking up the rest from reference TRBV14 and TRBJ1-3 gives the full variable domain: EAGVTQFPSHSVIEKGQTVTLRCDPISGHDNLYWYRRVMGKEIKFLLHFVKESKQDESGMPNNRFLAERTGGTYSTLKVQPAELEDSGVYFCASSFGQGARYNTIYFGEGSWLTVV.

This clone was picked up one time. The chain links TRBV5-1 to TRBJ1-4; 8 bases are a match to TRBD1. This CDR3 is built from 17 residues. J was trimmed by 7 bases and V by 0 bases; bases with no gene match: 11. Germline V lookup: CDR1 SGHRS, CDR2 YFSETQ. CDR3 sequence: CASSLGTGMSSGEKLFF. CDR3 coding DNA: TGCGCCAGCAGCTTGGGGACAGGGATGTCTTCGGGTGAAAAACTGTTTTTT.

The rearrangement uses TRBV2 and TRBJ2-7, with D perhaps matching TRBD1 (5 bases). CDR3 length: 14 amino acids. Trimming took 1 base from V and 3 from J, leaving 10 bases between them. CDR1 SNHLY and CDR2 FYNNEI come from the germline V gene. CDR3 sequence: CASSEEGKNYEQYF. CDR3 bases: TGTGCCAGCAGTGAAGAGGGGAAAAACTACGAGCAGTACTTC.

The V and J genes are TRBV6-6 and TRBJ1-2; D is unresolved. Germline assignment: CDR1 MNHNY and CDR2 SVGAGI (reference sequence). Trimming left V 8 bases short and J 1 base short, with 8 bases between. The length of the CDR3 is 12 residues. The CDR3 here is CASLTHNYGYTF. CDR3 in DNA: TGTGCCAGCCTCACACATAACTATGGCTACACCTTC.

The CDR3 loop is CASSPEGAPLYGYTF. DNA for the CDR3: TGTGCCAGCTCACCGGAGGGGGCCCCCCTCTATGGCTACACCTTC. The chain links TRBV18 to TRBJ1-2; 7 bases line up with TRBD1. V trimming: 3 bases; J trimming: 4 bases; junction bases outside the gene matches: 8. This CDR3 has 15 amino acids. Germline CDR1 and CDR2: KGHSH and LQKENI.